Each of the 27 T cell receptor beta chains below was sequenced from the same sample in a study of cytomegalovirus exposure and HLA in healthy donors (dated by TCRdb to about 2017). Library prep was done by the immunoSEQ multiplex PCR assay. The multiplex PCR relied on a mix of 60 forward primers for TCR Vbeta segments and 13 reverse primers for TCR Jbeta segments. TCRdb carries this immuneACCESS record with in-frame sequences only. Its versions omit some clonotypes, under half of them owing to an unresolved V gene in the studies checked, with the rest unexplained. The sample table lists about 95,000 clones, over 60% of them with a count of one. Roughly 5.4% of the sample belongs to the ten largest clones. The sequenced material came from PBMCs. All receptors derive from a man in his thirties or forties in good health and CMV-seropositive.

This clone was found a few times. The J gene is TRBJ2-4, the V gene TRBV19; D remains ambiguous. Germline CDR1 is LNHDA and CDR2 is SQIVND (reference sequence). CDR3 size: 15 residues. V lost 1 base, J lost 2 bases, and 9 bases lay in between. CDR3 in DNA: TGTGCCAGTAGTATAGCCCTAGTCCCCAAAAACATTCAGTACTTC. Its protein is CASSIALVPKNIQYF.

The CDR3 bases are TGTGCCAGCAGTTCCGGACAGAGCAATCAGCCCCAGCATTTT. This codes for CASSSGQSNQPQHF. The V gene is TRBV28, the J gene TRBJ1-5, with D possibly TRBD1 on 6 matching bases. Germline CDR1 is MDHEN and CDR2 is SYDVKM. This CDR3 region has 14 residues. Between the trimmed V and J ends, which lost 4 bases and 1 base, there was a span of 8 bases.

The genes are TRBV6-5 and TRBJ1-1, with TRBD1 identical over 7 bases. Germline V lookup: CDR1 MNHEY, CDR2 SVGAGI. This CDR3 region has 14 residues. V trimming: 8 bases; J trimming: 0 bases; junction bases outside the gene matches: 6. Written as DNA, the CDR3 is TGTGCCAGCGGATGGGACAGATTGAACACTGAAGCTTTCTTT. Translating gives CASGWDRLNTEAFF.

The chain employs TRBV5-1 and TRBJ1-1; 8 bases map to TRBD1. Germline V gene lookup returns CDR1 SGHRS and CDR2 YFSETQ. CDR3 length: 14 amino acids. V lost 3 bases, J lost 5 bases, and 6 bases stayed unmatched. The CDR3 here is CASSSTGAGTEAFF. In DNA form, the CDR3 reads TGCGCCAGCAGCTCGACAGGGGCGGGAACTGAAGCTTTCTTT. Full variable domain (remainder filled in from reference TRBV5-1 and TRBJ1-1): KAGVTQTPRYLIKTRGQQVTLSCSPISGHRSVSWYQQTPGQGLQFLFEYFSETQRNKGNFPGRFSGRQFSNSRSEMNVSTLELGDSALYLCASSSTGAGTEAFFGQGTRLTVV.

V and J are TRBV10-3 and TRBJ1-1; the D gene is possibly TRBD1 (5 bases). The CDR3 totals 18 residues. Between the trimmed V and J ends, which lost 0 bases and 0 bases, there was a span of 17 bases. Germline CDR1 and CDR2: ENHRY and SYGVKD. CDR3 in DNA: TGTGCCATCAGTGAGTCGTTTTTGGGGCGATACATGAACACTGAAGCTTTCTTT. This translates into CAISESFLGRYMNTEAFF.

This clone was observed a few times. The rearrangement links TRBV6-5 to TRBJ1-1; 9 bases align to TRBD1. The CDR3 covers 14 residues. Trimming at V came to 7 bases and at J to 4 bases, leaving 7 bases not matched to a gene. Germline lookup yields CDR1 MNHEY and CDR2 SVGAGI. The chain's CDR3 is CASKTGGESTEAFF. Written as DNA, the CDR3 is TGTGCCAGCAAGACAGGGGGGGAGAGCACTGAAGCTTTCTTT.

This clone was seen only once. The chain combines TRBV6-1 with TRBJ1-1, with TRBD1 as a possible D gene (6 bases). The germline V and J ends were trimmed by 3 bases and 4 bases, with 18 bases remaining between them. Germline V gene sequence: CDR1 MNHNS, CDR2 SASEGT. The CDR3 consists of 16 residues. The CDR3 bases are TGTGCCAGCAGTGAGGATACAGGGTACAGTGGCACTGAAGCTTTCTTT. Residues: CASSEDTGYSGTEAFF.

The chain couples TRBV5-1 to TRBJ2-7; 9 nucleotides agree with TRBD1. J lost 1 base, V lost 4 bases, and 6 bases had no gene match. The CDR3 is 15 amino acids. Looked up from germline, CDR1 is SGHRS and CDR2 is YFSETQ. The CDR3 DNA sequence: TGCGCCAGCAGCGGAGGGACAGGGATTTCCTACGAGCAGTACTTC. Translation gives CASSGGTGISYEQYF.

This rearrangement joins TRBV9 to TRBJ2-5; possible D gene TRBD2, 6 bases. The CDR3 is 15 residues long. V lost 4 bases, J lost 5 bases, and 18 bases lay in between. CDR1 is SGDLS, CDR2 YYNGEE, per germline. CDR3 loop: CASSTGAVRGETQYF. In nucleotides, the CDR3 is TGTGCCAGCAGCACGGGAGCGGTGAGAGGTGAGACCCAGTACTTC.

The rearrangement uses TRBV2 and TRBJ1-5; 9 bases fit TRBD1. Losses at the gene ends were 1 base for V and 6 bases for J; bases not matched to a gene: 7. CDR1 is SNHLY and CDR2 is FYNNEI in the germline V gene. The CDR3 extends over 16 amino acids. CDR3 loop: CASSEVRQGVSQPQHF. DNA for the CDR3: TGTGCCAGCAGTGAAGTTCGACAGGGGGTTAGTCAGCCCCAGCATTTT.

The genes are TRBV7-9 and TRBJ1-2; perhaps TRBD1 as D (5 bases). V was clipped by 5 bases and J by 3 bases, with 13 bases between them. The CDR3 has 14 amino acids. Germline V gives CDR1 SEHNR, CDR2 FQNEAQ (reference sequence). The CDR3 DNA follows: TGTGCCAGCAGCCCCCCAGGGTATCACTATGGCTACACCTTC. It is translated as CASSPPGYHYGYTF.

A few counts support this clone. V is TRBV2 and J is TRBJ1-1; D not certain. CDR3 length: 14 residues. V lost 7 bases, J lost 3 bases, and 15 bases lay in between. CDR1 is SNHLY, CDR2 FYNNEI, per germline. The CDR3 sequence: CASNVEIMDTEAFF. DNA for the CDR3: TGTGCCAGCAATGTGGAGATCATGGACACTGAAGCTTTCTTT.

The chain recombines TRBV27 with TRBJ2-3, with TRBD1 matching 9 bases. The CDR3 runs 15 residues. CDR1 is MNHEY, CDR2 SMNVEV, per germline (reference sequence). J gave up 4 bases and V 3 bases, and 5 bases lay outside the gene matches. The CDR3 protein is CASSFGTGSPDTQYF. The CDR3 DNA reads as TGTGCCAGCAGTTTTGGGACAGGGAGCCCAGATACGCAGTATTTT.

The rearrangement links TRBV7-9 to TRBJ2-2, with D possibly being TRBD1 (5 bases). V was shortened by 7 bases and J by 6 bases, with 18 bases between the two germline ends. The CDR3 runs to 15 residues. The germline V gene has CDR1 SEHNR and CDR2 FQNEAQ (reference sequence). In DNA form, the CDR3 reads TGTGCCAGCACCATCCCTCCCAGGGATGCCGGGGAGCTGTTTTTT. This sequence encodes CASTIPPRDAGELFF. Together with reference TRBV7-9 and TRBJ2-2, the CDR3 gives the full variable domain: DTGVSQNPRHKITKRGQNVTFRCDPISEHNRLYWYRQTLGQGPEFLTYFQNEAQLEKSRLLSDRFSAERPKGSFSTLEIQRTEQGDSAMYLCASTIPPRDAGELFFGEGSRLTVL.

V usage is TRBV7-2 and J usage is TRBJ1-5; no definite D call. The germline CDR1 and CDR2 sequences are SGHTA and FQGNSA. Trimming stripped 1 base from V and 5 bases from J, with 6 bases between. The CDR3 extends over 13 amino acids. The CDR3 protein is CASSLGWHQPQHF. The CDR3 DNA is TGTGCCAGCAGCTTAGGTTGGCATCAGCCCCAGCATTTT. Filled out from reference TRBV7-2 and TRBJ1-5, the complete variable domain reads GAGVSQSPSNKVTEKGKDVELRCDPISGHTALYWYRQSLGQGLEFLIYFQGNSAPDKSGLPSDRFSAERTGGSVSTLTIQRTQQEDSAVYLCASSLGWHQPQHFGDGTRLSIL.

This rearrangement joins TRBV6-1 to TRBJ1-6; unclear D gene. There are 16 residues in the CDR3. Trimming cost V 1 base and J 10 bases, with 17 bases left between them. CDR1 and CDR2 (germline): MNHNS, SASEGT. CDR3 sequence: CASSEVGGSIESPLHF. In nucleotides, the CDR3 is TGTGCCAGCAGTGAAGTGGGAGGGAGCATAGAATCACCCCTCCACTTT.

The J gene is TRBJ1-5, the V gene TRBV10-2; TRBD1 might be the D (5 bases). Looked up from germline, CDR1 is WSHSY and CDR2 is SAAADI. Deletions cut 2 bases from V and 6 bases from J, with 17 bases between. The CDR3 runs to 16 residues. CDR3 protein: CASSEPSGGEFQPQHF. CDR3 coding DNA: TGCGCCAGCAGTGAGCCGTCGGGGGGTGAGTTTCAGCCCCAGCATTTT.

V and J are TRBV9 and TRBJ2-4; possible D gene TRBD2, 7 bases. The germline V gene encodes CDR1 SGDLS and CDR2 YYNGEE. CDR3 size: 13 residues. Trimming left V 3 bases short and J 11 bases short, with 15 bases between. Written as DNA, the CDR3 is TGTGCCAGCAGCGCGTCGGGGGAGGGGGTTCAGTACTTC. This codes for CASSASGEGVQYF.

A few counts support this clone. This sequence joins TRBV9 and TRBJ1-1, with 7 positions matching TRBD1. With 4 bases clipped from V and 0 bases from J, the junction kept 6 bases outside the gene matches. The CDR3 covers 15 residues. Germline CDR1 reads SGDLS; CDR2 reads YYNGEE. CDR3 coding DNA: TGTGCCAGCAGCTCCCAGGGGGGACTGAACACTGAAGCTTTCTTT. Protein product: CASSSQGGLNTEAFF.

This chain connects TRBV6-1 to TRBJ1-3; 9 bases map to TRBD1. CDR3 length: 15 amino acids. The V gene end was trimmed by 8 bases and the J gene end by 3 bases; junction bases not matched to a gene: 8. Germline-derived CDR1 and CDR2 are MNHNS and SASEGT. The CDR3, as DNA: TGTGCCAGCGGACAGACAGGGGGTGTTGGAAACACCATATATTTT. Protein product: CASGQTGGVGNTIYF.

The table lists this clone with a few counts. The chain couples TRBV5-6 to TRBJ1-3; D is perhaps TRBD1 (5 bases). The CDR3 consists of 15 residues. V gave up 4 bases and J gave up 7 bases, with 18 bases separating them. Per the germline V gene, CDR1 is SGHDT and CDR2 is YYEEEE. The CDR3 DNA sequence: TGTGCCAGCAGCGCTCAGGGTTTGTCCGGGAACACCATATATTTT. Amino acids: CASSAQGLSGNTIYF.

The chain combines TRBV9 with TRBJ1-6; no definite D call. In germline, CDR1 is SGDLS, CDR2 YYNGEE. The V end lost 2 bases, the J end lost 6 bases, and 6 bases lay between the germline ends. This CDR3 contains 13 residues. The CDR3 sequence: CASSVGSNSPLHF. CDR3 nucleotides: TGTGCCAGCAGCGTGGGCAGTAATTCACCCCTCCACTTT.

The chain is built from TRBV6-1 and TRBJ2-6; TRBD2 matches 8 bases. From germline, CDR1 is MNHNS and CDR2 SASEGT. The CDR3 spans 17 residues. V dropped 4 bases and J dropped 2; count of bases not matched to a gene: 7. CDR3: CASSAPVREAGANVLTF. In DNA form, the CDR3 reads TGTGCCAGCAGTGCACCCGTGCGGGAGGCTGGGGCCAACGTCCTGACTTTC.

The chain couples TRBV18 to TRBJ1-1, with D possibly TRBD1 on 6 matching bases. V lost 6 bases to trimming and J lost 0 bases, with 11 bases between them. The germline CDR1 and CDR2 sequences are KGHSH and LQKENI. The CDR3 has 14 amino acids. Here the CDR3 DNA reads TGTGCCAGCTCTACGCAGGGGATGAACACTGAAGCTTTCTTT. Amino acids: CASSTQGMNTEAFF.

CDR3 sequence: CASSYAQVMNTEAFF. DNA of the CDR3: TGTGCCAGCAGTTACGCGCAGGTGATGAACACTGAAGCTTTCTTT. V and J are TRBV6-5 and TRBJ1-1; no clear D gene. Trimming pared 2 bases from V and 0 bases from J, leaving 10 bases between. The germline gives CDR1 MNHEY, CDR2 SVGAGI. CDR3 length: 15 residues.

The chain uses TRBV6-1 and TRBJ2-7, with D perhaps TRBD2 (7 bases). This CDR3 contains 13 residues. Germline-derived CDR1 and CDR2 are MNHNS and SASEGT. The V end lost 10 bases, the J end lost 4 bases, and 17 bases lay between the germline ends. The DNA of the CDR3 is TGTGCCACCTGTCACAGGGAGGGGTACGAGCAGTACTTC. Translating gives CATCHREGYEQYF.

The chain links TRBV25-1 to TRBJ1-2; TRBD1 might be the D (5 bases). Trimming removed 1 base from V and 6 bases from J, with 18 bases in between. Germline V gives CDR1 MGHDK, CDR2 SYGVNS. This CDR3 comprises 16 residues. CDR3 residues: CASSESGGRGLDGYTF. As DNA, the CDR3 is TGTGCCAGCAGTGAATCCGGGGGTCGAGGTCTTGATGGCTACACCTTC.